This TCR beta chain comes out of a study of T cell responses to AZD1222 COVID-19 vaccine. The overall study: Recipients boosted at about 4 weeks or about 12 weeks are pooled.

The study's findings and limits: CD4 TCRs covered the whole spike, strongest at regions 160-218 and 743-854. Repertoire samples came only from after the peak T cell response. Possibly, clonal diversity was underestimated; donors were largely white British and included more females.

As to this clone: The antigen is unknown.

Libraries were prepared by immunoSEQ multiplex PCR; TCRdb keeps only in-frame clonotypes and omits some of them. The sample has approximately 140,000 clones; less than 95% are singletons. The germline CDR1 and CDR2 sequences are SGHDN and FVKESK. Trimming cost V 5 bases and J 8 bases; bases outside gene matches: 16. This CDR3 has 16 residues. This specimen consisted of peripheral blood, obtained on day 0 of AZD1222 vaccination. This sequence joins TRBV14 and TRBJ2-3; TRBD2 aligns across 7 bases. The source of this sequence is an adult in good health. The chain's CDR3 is CASSSLGGTKAATQYF. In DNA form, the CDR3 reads TGTGCCAGCAGCTCCCTGGGAGGGACTAAAGCAGCTACGCAGTATTTT.